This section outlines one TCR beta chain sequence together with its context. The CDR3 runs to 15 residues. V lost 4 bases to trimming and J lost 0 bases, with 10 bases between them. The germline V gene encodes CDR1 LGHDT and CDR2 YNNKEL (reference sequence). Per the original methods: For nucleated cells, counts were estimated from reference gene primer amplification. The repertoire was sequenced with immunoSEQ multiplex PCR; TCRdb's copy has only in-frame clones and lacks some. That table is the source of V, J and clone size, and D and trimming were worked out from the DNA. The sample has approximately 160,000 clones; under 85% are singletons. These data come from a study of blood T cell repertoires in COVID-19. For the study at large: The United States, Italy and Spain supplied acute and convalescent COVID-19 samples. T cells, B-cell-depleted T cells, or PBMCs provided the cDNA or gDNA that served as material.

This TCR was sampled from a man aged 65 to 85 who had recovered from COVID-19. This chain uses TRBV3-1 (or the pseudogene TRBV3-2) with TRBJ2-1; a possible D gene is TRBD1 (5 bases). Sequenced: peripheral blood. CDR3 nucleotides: TGTGCCAGCAGCCGGACATGGAGCTCCTACAATGAGCAGTTCTTC. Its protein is CASSRTWSSYNEQFF.